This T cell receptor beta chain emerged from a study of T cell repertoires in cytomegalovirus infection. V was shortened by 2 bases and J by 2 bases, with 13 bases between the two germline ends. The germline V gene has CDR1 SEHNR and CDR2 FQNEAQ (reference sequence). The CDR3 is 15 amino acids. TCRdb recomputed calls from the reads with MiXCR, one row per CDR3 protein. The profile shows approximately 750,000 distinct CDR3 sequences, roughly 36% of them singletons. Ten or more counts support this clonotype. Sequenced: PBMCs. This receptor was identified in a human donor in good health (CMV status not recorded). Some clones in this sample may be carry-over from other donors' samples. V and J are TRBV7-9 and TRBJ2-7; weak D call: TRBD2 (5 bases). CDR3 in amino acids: CASSLTIAKTYEQYF. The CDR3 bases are TGTGCCAGCAGCTTAACTATAGCGAAAACCTACGAGCAGTACTTC.